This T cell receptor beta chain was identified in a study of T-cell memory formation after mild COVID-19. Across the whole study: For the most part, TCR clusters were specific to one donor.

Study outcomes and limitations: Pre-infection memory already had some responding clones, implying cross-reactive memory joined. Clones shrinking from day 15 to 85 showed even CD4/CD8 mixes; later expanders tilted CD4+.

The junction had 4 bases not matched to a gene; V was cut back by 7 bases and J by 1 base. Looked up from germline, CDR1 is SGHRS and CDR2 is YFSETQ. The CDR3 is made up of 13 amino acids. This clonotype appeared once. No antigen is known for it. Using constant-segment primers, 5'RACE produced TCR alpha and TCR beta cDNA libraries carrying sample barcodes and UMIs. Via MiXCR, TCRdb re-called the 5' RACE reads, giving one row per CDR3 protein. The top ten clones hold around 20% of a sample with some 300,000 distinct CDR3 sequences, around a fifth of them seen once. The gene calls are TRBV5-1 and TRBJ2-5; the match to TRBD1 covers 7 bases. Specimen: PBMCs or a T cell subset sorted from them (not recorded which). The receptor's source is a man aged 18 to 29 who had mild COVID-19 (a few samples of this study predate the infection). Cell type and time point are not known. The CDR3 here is CASSGQSQETQYF. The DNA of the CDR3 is TGCGCCAGCTCGGGACAGTCCCAAGAGACCCAGTACTTC.